What follows are 23 T cell receptor beta chains derived from one specimen sequenced in a study of cytomegalovirus exposure and HLA in healthy donors. The PCR ran on 60 Vbeta and 13 Jbeta primers. Clones were read by immunoSEQ multiplex PCR, and TCRdb kept only the in-frame ones, dropping some. The sample shows 180,000 or so clones, roughly 80% of them seen only once. Sequenced input: PBMCs. The receptors shown here come from a young woman in good health and CMV-seronegative.

The chain has TRBV28 and TRBJ1-5; 11 nucleotides line up with TRBD1. The CDR3 sequence is 18 residues long. From germline, CDR1 is MDHEN and CDR2 SYDVKM. The ends lost 4 bases at V and 4 bases at J; junction bases unmatched: 12. CDR3: CASSSEDRGLRLNQPQHF. The CDR3 nucleotides read TGTGCCAGCAGTTCCGAGGACAGGGGGCTTAGGTTGAATCAGCCCCAGCATTTT.

The rearrangement links TRBV5-1 to TRBJ2-3, with TRBD2 as a possible D gene (6 bases). CDR3 size: 16 residues. The germline V gene has CDR1 SGHRS and CDR2 YFSETQ. The germline V and J ends were trimmed by 1 base and 2 bases, with 14 bases remaining between them. The CDR3 bases are TGCGCCAGCAGCTTGTTGGCGGGGACCTACACAGATACGCAGTATTTT. Residues: CASSLLAGTYTDTQYF.

This sequence joins TRBV27 and TRBJ2-7, with 10 bases lining up with TRBD1. The V and J ends lost 6 bases and 1 base, in that order; junction bases with no gene match: 12. This CDR3 has 17 residues. Germline V gene data show CDR1 as MNHEY and CDR2 as SMNVEV (reference sequence). The CDR3 spells CASSERTGTGASYEQYF. The DNA for the CDR3 is TGTGCCAGCAGCGAACGTACCGGGACAGGGGCATCCTACGAGCAGTACTTC.

This clone turned up a few times. CDR3 DNA: TGTGCCAGCAGTTCCCCTCGACAGGACCCTCTCTATGGCTACACCTTC. As protein: CASSSPRQDPLYGYTF. V gene TRBV28 combines with J gene TRBJ1-2, with D possibly being TRBD1 (6 bases). The CDR3 extends over 16 amino acids. The V and J ends lost 4 bases and 4 bases respectively, with 19 bases between them. Germline assignment: CDR1 MDHEN and CDR2 SYDVKM.

V usage is TRBV5-4 and J usage is TRBJ2-7, with D tentatively TRBD2 (6 bases). The CDR3 consists of 14 residues. Trimming cost V 5 bases and J 4 bases, with 16 bases left between them. Germline CDR1 reads SGHNT; CDR2 reads YYREEE (reference sequence). The CDR3 DNA reads TGTGCCAGCAGTCCGGGGGTTACCCAGTACGAGCAGTACTTC. This codes for CASSPGVTQYEQYF.

The chain is built from TRBV19 and TRBJ2-3, with 8 bases aligning to TRBD1. Looked up from germline, CDR1 is LNHDA and CDR2 is SQIVND (reference sequence). V lost 5 bases, J lost 4 bases, and 2 bases stayed unmatched. The CDR3 runs 13 residues. The CDR3 protein is CASSLQGADTQYF. Here the CDR3 DNA reads TGTGCCAGTAGTCTACAGGGGGCAGATACGCAGTATTTT.

The chain joins TRBV4-1 to TRBJ2-2; 7 bases fit TRBD1. The CDR3 extends over 18 amino acids. The junction had 9 bases not matched to a gene; V was cut back by 1 base and J by 1 base. Per germline, CDR1 MGHRA and CDR2 YSYEKL. The CDR3 DNA reads as TGCGCCAGCAGCCAAGCCAGACAGGGTCCATGGAACACCGGGGAGCTGTTTTTT. Amino acids: CASSQARQGPWNTGELFF.

This CDR3 reads CASSGDSFEAFF. The CDR3 nucleotides are TGTGCCAGCAGCGGGGACAGCTTTGAAGCTTTCTTT. This sequence joins TRBV28 and TRBJ1-1, with 7 bases fitting TRBD1. The CDR3 runs 12 residues. V lost 6 bases, J lost 7 bases, and 5 bases stayed unmatched. The V gene's germline CDR1 is MDHEN and CDR2 SYDVKM.

CDR3 residues: CASSLFRESEHTIYF. CDR3 nucleotides: TGTGCCAGCAGTTTATTCCGGGAATCCGAGCACACCATATATTTT. The chain joins TRBV27 to TRBJ1-3; D call uncertain. CDR1 and CDR2 (germline): MNHEY, SMNVEV (reference sequence). Trimming took off 1 base at V and 8 bases at J, with 15 bases between the two ends. The CDR3 is 15 residues long.

The V gene is TRBV5-6, the J gene TRBJ2-1; 11 nucleotides agree with TRBD2. The CDR3 is 15 residues long. Germline V gene sequence: CDR1 SGHDT, CDR2 YYEEEE. With 9 bases clipped from V and 8 bases from J, the junction kept 13 bases outside the gene matches. CDR3 sequence reads: CATSPGTSGPDEQFF. For the CDR3, the DNA is TGTGCCACCTCACCCGGGACTAGCGGTCCCGATGAGCAGTTCTTC.

To note about this clone: An end of the junction differs from the germline gene, which may be a read error. The rearrangement uses TRBV7-9 and TRBJ2-4; 9 bases agree with TRBD2. Germline lookup yields CDR1 SEHNR and CDR2 FQNEAQ (reference sequence). This CDR3 spans 12 amino acids. CDR3 DNA: TGTTCCAGTCGCGGGAGGGAAAACATTCAGTACTTC. Its protein is CSSRGRENIQYF.

The chain has TRBV19 and TRBJ1-3, with TRBD1 as a possible D gene (5 bases). CDR1 and CDR2 from the germline V gene are LNHDA and SQIVND (reference sequence). V lost 3 bases and J lost 1, with 7 bases in between. This CDR3 comprises 14 residues. CDR3 sequence: CASSMGQSGNTIYF. The CDR3 nucleotides are TGTGCCAGTAGTATGGGGCAGTCTGGAAACACCATATATTTT.

The J gene is TRBJ2-1, the V gene TRBV10-3; no firm D call. The CDR3 loop spans 15 amino acids. V lost 2 bases, J lost 0 bases, and 8 bases lay in between. Germline CDR1 reads ENHRY; CDR2 reads SYGVKD. CDR3 region: CAISEMTLSYNEQFF. The DNA for the CDR3 is TGTGCCATCAGTGAGATGACACTCTCCTACAATGAGCAGTTCTTC.

The J gene is TRBJ2-5, the V gene TRBV19; 9 nucleotides agree with TRBD1. Trimming cost V 5 bases and J 5 bases; bases outside gene matches: 9. The CDR3 contains 15 residues. The V gene's germline CDR1 is LNHDA and CDR2 SQIVND (reference sequence). CDR3 in amino acids: CASSPGTGIRETQYF. The CDR3 DNA reads as TGTGCCAGTAGTCCTGGGACAGGGATTAGGGAGACCCAGTACTTC. Based on the CDR3 plus reference TRBV19 and TRBJ2-5, the full variable domain is DGGITQSPKYLFRKEGQNVTLSCEQNLNHDAMYWYRQDPGQGLRLIYYSQIVNDFQKGDIAEGYSVSREKKESFPLTVTSAQKNPTAFYLCASSPGTGIRETQYFGPGTRLLVL.

CDR3 bases: TGTGCCAGCAGTTTCGCGGGAGGGCATCTCGGGTTCTTC. This sequence encodes CASSFAGGHLGFF. The chain uses TRBV28 and TRBJ2-1; 9 nucleotides match TRBD2. The junction had 9 bases not matched to a gene; V was cut back by 3 bases and J by 15 bases. The germline V gene has CDR1 MDHEN and CDR2 SYDVKM. This CDR3 has 13 residues. Full variable domain (remainder filled in from reference TRBV28 and TRBJ2-1): DVKVTQSSRYLVKRTGEKVFLECVQDMDHENMFWYRQDPGLGLRLIYFSYDVKMKEKGDIPEGYSVSREKKERFSLILESASTNQTSMYLCASSFAGGHLGFFGPGTRLTVL.

The genes are TRBV5-1 and TRBJ2-3, with 8 bases lining up with TRBD1. Germline V gene data show CDR1 as SGHRS and CDR2 as YFSETQ. Trimming took 3 bases from V and 4 from J; bases not matched to a gene: 4. The CDR3 extends over 14 amino acids. The chain's CDR3 is CASSSGQGPDTQYF. The DNA for the CDR3 is TGCGCCAGCAGCTCTGGACAGGGACCAGATACGCAGTATTTT.

As DNA, the CDR3 is TGTGCCAGCTCGGGTCCCACTGGTTCACCCCTCCACTTT. This translates into CASSGPTGSPLHF. The rearrangement uses TRBV6-1 and TRBJ1-6; D is unclear. This CDR3 contains 13 residues. The V end was cut by 8 bases, the J end by 9 bases, with 14 bases between. Germline-derived CDR1 and CDR2 are MNHNS and SASEGT.

Here the CDR3 reads CASSLNGGASEQYF. DNA of the CDR3: TGTGCCAGCAGTTTAAATGGGGGCGCGTCCGAGCAGTACTTC. The chain joins TRBV28 to TRBJ2-7; D perhaps matches TRBD1 (6 bases). The V and J ends lost 2 bases and 6 bases respectively, with 14 bases between them. Germline-derived CDR1 and CDR2 are MDHEN and SYDVKM. The length of the CDR3 is 14 residues.

CDR3: CSVEGQGAFEQYF. CDR3 DNA: TGCAGCGTTGAGGGACAGGGGGCGTTCGAGCAGTACTTC. The J gene is TRBJ2-7, the V gene TRBV29-1; TRBD1 matches at 12 bases. CDR1 is SQVTM and CDR2 is ANQGSEA in the germline V gene. The CDR3 covers 13 residues. Germline trimming cut 3 bases from V and 6 bases from J; bases unmatched to any gene: 3.

The chain recombines TRBV15 with TRBJ2-5, with 13 bases aligning to TRBD2. The CDR3 runs 17 residues. Germline V gene lookup returns CDR1 LNHNV and CDR2 YYDKDF (reference sequence). With 0 bases clipped from V and 5 bases from J, the junction kept 6 bases outside the gene matches. The CDR3 bases are TGTGCCACCAGCAGAGAACTAGCGGGAGGGCCTGGGGAGACCCAGTACTTC. Its translation: CATSRELAGGPGETQYF.

This chain connects TRBV14 to TRBJ1-1, with D tentatively TRBD1 (6 bases). V lost 5 bases, J lost 7 bases, and 8 bases lay in between. CDR1 is SGHDN, CDR2 FVKESK, per germline. The CDR3 is 11 residues long. The CDR3 spells CASSSDSEAFF. The CDR3 DNA is TGTGCCAGCAGCTCGGACAGTGAAGCTTTCTTT.

The chain combines TRBV7-9 with TRBJ2-2; TRBD2 agrees at 7 bases. V shed 2 bases, J shed 6 bases, and the junction held 6 bases outside the gene matches. The CDR3 length is 15 residues. The V gene's germline CDR1 is SEHNR and CDR2 FQNEAQ (reference sequence). CDR3 loop: CASSLPTSFSGELFF. CDR3 DNA: TGTGCCAGCAGCTTACCGACTAGCTTCTCCGGGGAGCTGTTTTTT.

The count of this clone is one. The CDR3: CASSGPRQAYEQYF. The CDR3, as DNA: TGTGCCAGCAGTGGACCTAGACAGGCCTACGAGCAGTACTTC. This chain links TRBV6-1 with TRBJ2-7, with D possibly being TRBD1 (6 bases). V dropped 4 bases and J dropped 2 bases, with 12 bases sitting between them. The CDR3 is 14 residues long. CDR1 is MNHNS and CDR2 is SASEGT in the germline V gene.